These 17 T cell receptor beta chains came from one sample sequenced in a study of blood T cell repertoires in COVID-19. The repertoire was sequenced with immunoSEQ multiplex PCR; TCRdb's copy has only in-frame clones and lacks some. The sample carries hundreds of thousands of clones, approximately 90% recorded once. Sequencing was done on a sample of peripheral blood. Receptor source: a man aged 55 to 70 with COVID-19, enrolled during active disease.

The chain is built from TRBV7-9 and TRBJ2-1, with no clear D. The CDR3 consists of 13 residues. The V gene's germline CDR1 is SEHNR and CDR2 FQNEAQ (reference sequence). V lost 1 base, J lost 6 bases, and 7 bases lay in between. CDR3 region: CASSLELGNEQFF. DNA for the CDR3: TGTGCCAGCAGCTTAGAACTCGGCAATGAGCAGTTCTTC. The full variable domain, completed using reference TRBV7-9 and TRBJ2-1, is DTGVSQNPRHKITKRGQNVTFRCDPISEHNRLYWYRQTLGQGPEFLTYFQNEAQLEKSRLLSDRFSAERPKGSFSTLEIQRTEQGDSAMYLCASSLELGNEQFFGPGTRLTVL.

The gene calls are TRBV7-9 and TRBJ2-1; TRBD1 aligns across 8 bases. The V gene's germline CDR1 is SEHNR and CDR2 FQNEAQ (reference sequence). The V segment lost 5 bases and the J segment 3 bases; nucleotides outside the gene matches: 6. CDR3 size: 15 residues. CDR3 coding DNA: TGTGCCAGCAGCCCGACAGGGGCTTACTACAATGAGCAGTTCTTC. Protein product: CASSPTGAYYNEQFF.

CDR3 loop: CASSGMDKSTDTQYF. DNA for the CDR3: TGTGCCAGCAGTGGAATGGACAAGAGCACAGATACGCAGTATTTT. The chain recombines TRBV6-6 with TRBJ2-3; weak D call: TRBD1 (5 bases). In germline, CDR1 is MNHNY, CDR2 SVGAGI (reference sequence). Trimming took 5 bases from V and 0 from J, leaving 12 bases between them. There are 15 residues in the CDR3.

The rearrangement links TRBV6-2 or TRBV6-3 to TRBJ2-1, with 9 bases aligning to TRBD2. This CDR3 spans 16 amino acids. Germline CDR1 MNHEY, CDR2 SVGEGT. V gave up 3 bases and J gave up 0 bases; unmatched junction bases: 3. The CDR3 loop is CASSYRLADSYNEQFF. The CDR3 region has the DNA TGTGCCAGCAGTTATAGACTAGCGGACTCCTACAATGAGCAGTTCTTC.

The rearrangement joins TRBV20-1 to TRBJ1-5, with a tentative D call TRBD1 (6 bases). The germline V gene encodes CDR1 DFQATT and CDR2 SNEGSKA (reference sequence). With 3 bases removed from V and 3 bases from J, the gap between germline ends came to 9 bases. The CDR3 length is 13 residues. As DNA, the CDR3 is TGCAGTGCTAGTCCAGGGGTCAATCAGCCCCAGCATTTT. As protein: CSASPGVNQPQHF.

The rearrangement joins TRBV4-1 to TRBJ2-1; 7 positions agree with TRBD2. The germline gives CDR1 MGHRA, CDR2 YSYEKL. This CDR3 is built from 13 residues. J lost 9 bases, V lost 2 bases, and 4 bases had no gene match. In DNA, the CDR3 is TGCGCCAGCAGCCAAAGGACTAGTGGTGAGCAGTTCTTC. This encodes CASSQRTSGEQFF.

The chain links TRBV9 to TRBJ2-7; tentative D call: TRBD2 (5 bases). Trimming removed 7 bases at V and 2 bases at J, with 19 bases between. CDR1 is SGDLS and CDR2 is YYNGEE in the germline V gene. The CDR3 contains 15 residues. CDR3 coding DNA: TGTGCCAGCTCTAAGACCGGGGAAAGCGCCTACGAGCAGTACTTC. Translated, it gives CASSKTGESAYEQYF.

This chain links TRBV10-3 with TRBJ2-3, with TRBD2 as a possible D gene (7 bases). Germline CDR1 and CDR2: ENHRY and SYGVKD. This CDR3 region has 17 residues. The V end was cut by 2 bases, the J end by 1 base, with 16 bases between. CDR3 DNA: TGTGCCATCAGTGAGGGAGGCGGGGGCCTAGGCACAGATACGCAGTATTTT. Its protein product is CAISEGGGGLGTDTQYF.

DNA of the CDR3: TGTGCCAGCAGCGCGACAGGGGCCTATGGCTACACCTTC. It codes for CASSATGAYGYTF. This chain connects TRBV7-2 to TRBJ1-2; 8 positions match TRBD1. Germline-derived CDR1 and CDR2 are SGHTA and FQGNSA. The junction had 3 bases not matched to a gene; V was cut back by 5 bases and J by 4 bases. This CDR3 has 13 amino acids.

The chain couples TRBV6-2 or TRBV6-3 to TRBJ2-3; D unclear. The V end was cut by 0 bases, the J end by 7 bases, with 11 bases between. Germline CDR1 is MNHEY and CDR2 is SVGEGT. This CDR3 is built from 14 residues. For the CDR3, the DNA is TGTGCCAGCAGTTACTCGAACGGTATTAATACGCAGTATTTT. Translation: CASSYSNGINTQYF.

V is TRBV27 and J is TRBJ1-2; maybe TRBD1 (5 bases). This CDR3 spans 13 amino acids. Germline values: CDR1 MNHEY, CDR2 SMNVEV (reference sequence). Trimming took off 3 bases at V and 7 bases at J, with 12 bases between the two ends. The chain's CDR3 is CASSFRQGGGYTF. The CDR3 DNA reads TGTGCCAGCAGTTTTAGGCAGGGAGGTGGCTACACCTTC.

This chain uses TRBV5-4 with TRBJ2-5; tentative D call: TRBD1 (5 bases). V gave up 0 bases and J gave up 2 bases, with 11 bases separating them. The V gene's germline CDR1 is SGHNT and CDR2 YYREEE (reference sequence). The length of the CDR3 is 15 residues. The CDR3 here is CASSLEGDRQETQYF. CDR3 nucleotide sequence: TGTGCCAGCAGCTTGGAAGGAGACAGACAAGAGACCCAGTACTTC.

The gene calls are TRBV9 and TRBJ1-3; TRBD1 aligns across 8 bases. The CDR3 consists of 19 residues. CDR1 and CDR2 (germline): SGDLS, YYNGEE. Unmatched junction bases numbered 18, after V lost 4 bases and J lost 3 bases. The CDR3 DNA follows: TGTGCCAGCAGCTCACCCCCAGGTTGGGCAGGGGGCAGTGGAAACACCATATATTTT. Translated, it gives CASSSPPGWAGGSGNTIYF.

The chain carries TRBV7-9 and TRBJ2-7; 10 positions match TRBD1. Trimming took 4 bases from V and 4 from J; bases not matched to a gene: 1. The CDR3 consists of 13 residues. The germline gives CDR1 SEHNR, CDR2 FQNEAQ (reference sequence). The CDR3 here is CASSSDRGYEQYF. As DNA, the CDR3 is TGTGCCAGCAGCTCGGACAGGGGGTACGAGCAGTACTTC.

The chain couples TRBV12-3 or TRBV12-4 to TRBJ1-1; D might be TRBD1 (5 bases). V lost 6 bases, J lost 4 bases, and 9 bases lay in between. The CDR3 extends over 12 amino acids. In DNA form, the CDR3 reads TGTGCCAGCAGGGGGGGGTCCACTGAAGCTTTCTTT. Residues: CASRGGSTEAFF.

The V call is TRBV28, the J call TRBJ2-3, with a possible D match to TRBD2 (5 bases). Germline-derived CDR1 and CDR2 are MDHEN and SYDVKM. V shed 4 bases and J shed 0 bases, with 11 bases lying between them. The CDR3 loop spans 15 amino acids. For the CDR3, the DNA is TGTGCCAGCAGTTCACCCCGAGGGAGCACAGATACGCAGTATTTT. As protein: CASSSPRGSTDTQYF.

This chain joins TRBV5-1 and TRBJ1-4; D not resolved. V lost 4 bases to trimming and J lost 3 bases, with 10 bases between them. Germline CDR1 is SGHRS and CDR2 is YFSETQ. The CDR3 consists of 14 residues. DNA of the CDR3: TGCGCCAGCAGCATAGGAGGATCTAATGAAAAACTGTTTTTT. This gives the protein CASSIGGSNEKLFF.